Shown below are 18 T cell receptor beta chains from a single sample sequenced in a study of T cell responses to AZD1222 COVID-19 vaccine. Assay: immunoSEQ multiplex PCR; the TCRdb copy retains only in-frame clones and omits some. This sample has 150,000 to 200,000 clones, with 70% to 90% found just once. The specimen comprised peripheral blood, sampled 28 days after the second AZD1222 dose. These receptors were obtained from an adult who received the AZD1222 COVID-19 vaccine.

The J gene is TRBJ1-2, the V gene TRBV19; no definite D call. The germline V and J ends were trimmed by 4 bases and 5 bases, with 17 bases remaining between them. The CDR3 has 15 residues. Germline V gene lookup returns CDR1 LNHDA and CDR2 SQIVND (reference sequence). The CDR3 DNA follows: TGTGCCAGTAGTACAACCACCGTTGGAGGGTATGGCTACACCTTC. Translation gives CASSTTTVGGYGYTF.

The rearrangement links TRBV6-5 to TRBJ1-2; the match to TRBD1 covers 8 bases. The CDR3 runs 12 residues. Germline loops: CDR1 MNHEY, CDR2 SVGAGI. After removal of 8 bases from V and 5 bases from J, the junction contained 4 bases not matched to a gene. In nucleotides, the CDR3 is TGTGCCAGCCGACAGGGGCGTTATGGCTACACCTTC. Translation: CASRQGRYGYTF.

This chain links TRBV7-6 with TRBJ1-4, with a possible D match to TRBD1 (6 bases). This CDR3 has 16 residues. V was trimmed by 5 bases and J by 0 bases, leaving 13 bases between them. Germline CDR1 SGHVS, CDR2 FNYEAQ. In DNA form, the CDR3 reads TGTGCCAGCAGCACAGGGCGAGTTGCAACTAATGAAAAACTGTTTTTT. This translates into CASSTGRVATNEKLFF.

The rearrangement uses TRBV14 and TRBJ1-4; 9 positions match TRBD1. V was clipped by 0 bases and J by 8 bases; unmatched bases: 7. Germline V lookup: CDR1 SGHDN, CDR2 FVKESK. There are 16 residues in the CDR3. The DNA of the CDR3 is TGTGCCAGCAGCCAAGATTACGGACAGGGGAGCGAAAAACTGTTTTTT. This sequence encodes CASSQDYGQGSEKLFF.

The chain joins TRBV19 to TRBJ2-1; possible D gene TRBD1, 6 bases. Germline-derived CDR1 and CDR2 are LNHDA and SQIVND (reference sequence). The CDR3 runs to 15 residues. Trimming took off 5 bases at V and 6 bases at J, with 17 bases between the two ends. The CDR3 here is CASSLLGAIPNEQFF. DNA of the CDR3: TGTGCCAGTAGTTTATTGGGGGCAATACCCAATGAGCAGTTCTTC.

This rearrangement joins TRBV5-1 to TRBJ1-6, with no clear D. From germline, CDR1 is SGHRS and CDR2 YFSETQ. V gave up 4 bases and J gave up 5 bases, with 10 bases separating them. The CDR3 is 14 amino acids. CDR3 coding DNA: TGCGCCAGCAGCCCGGACCGCGATAATTCACCCCTCCACTTT. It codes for CASSPDRDNSPLHF.

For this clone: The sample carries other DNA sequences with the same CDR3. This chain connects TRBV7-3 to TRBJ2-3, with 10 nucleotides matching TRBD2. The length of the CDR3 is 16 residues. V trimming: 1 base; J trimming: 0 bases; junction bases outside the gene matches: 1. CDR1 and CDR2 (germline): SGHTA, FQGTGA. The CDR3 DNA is TGTGCCAGCAGCTTAAAAGCGGGGGGGAGCACAGATACGCAGTATTTT. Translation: CASSLKAGGSTDTQYF.

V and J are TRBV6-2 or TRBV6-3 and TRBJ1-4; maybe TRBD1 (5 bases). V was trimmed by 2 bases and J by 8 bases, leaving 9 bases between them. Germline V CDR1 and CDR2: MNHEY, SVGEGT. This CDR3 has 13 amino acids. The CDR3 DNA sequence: TGTGCCAGCAGTTACGCAGGGAGCGAAAAACTGTTTTTT. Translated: CASSYAGSEKLFF.

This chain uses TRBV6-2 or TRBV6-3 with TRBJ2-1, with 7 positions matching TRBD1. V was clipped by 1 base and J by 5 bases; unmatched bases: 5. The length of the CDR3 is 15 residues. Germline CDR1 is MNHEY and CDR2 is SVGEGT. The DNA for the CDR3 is TGTGCCAGCAGTTACTGGGGGACAGTGAACAATGAGCAGTTCTTC. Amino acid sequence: CASSYWGTVNNEQFF.

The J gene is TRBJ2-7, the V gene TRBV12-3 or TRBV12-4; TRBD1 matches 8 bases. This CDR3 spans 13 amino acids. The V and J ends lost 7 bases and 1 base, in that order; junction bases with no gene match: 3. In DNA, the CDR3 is TGTGCCAGCAATAACAGGGGGTCCTACGAGCAGTACTTC. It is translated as CASNNRGSYEQYF.

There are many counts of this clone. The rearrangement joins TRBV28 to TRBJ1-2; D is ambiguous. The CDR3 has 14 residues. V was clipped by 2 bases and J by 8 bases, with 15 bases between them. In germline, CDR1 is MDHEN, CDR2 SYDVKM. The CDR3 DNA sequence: TGTGCCAGCAGTTTACCGGGTAGCCCCTGGGGCTACACCTTC. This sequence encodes CASSLPGSPWGYTF.

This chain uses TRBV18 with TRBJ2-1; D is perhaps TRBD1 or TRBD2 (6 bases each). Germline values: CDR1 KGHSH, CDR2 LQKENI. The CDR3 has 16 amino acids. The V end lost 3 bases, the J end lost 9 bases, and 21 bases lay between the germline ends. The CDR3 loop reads CASSPLPFGGQGEQFF. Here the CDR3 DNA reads TGTGCCAGCTCACCCCTTCCTTTTGGGGGGCAAGGTGAGCAGTTCTTC.

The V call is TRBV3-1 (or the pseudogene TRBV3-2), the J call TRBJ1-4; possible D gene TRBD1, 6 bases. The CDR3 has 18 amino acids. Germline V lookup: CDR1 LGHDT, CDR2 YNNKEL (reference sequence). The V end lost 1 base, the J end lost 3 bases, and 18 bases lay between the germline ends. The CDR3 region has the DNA TGTGCCAGCAGCCAAGTTGTAGGGGGGTCCCTTCCTAATGAAAAACTGTTTTTT. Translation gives CASSQVVGGSLPNEKLFF.

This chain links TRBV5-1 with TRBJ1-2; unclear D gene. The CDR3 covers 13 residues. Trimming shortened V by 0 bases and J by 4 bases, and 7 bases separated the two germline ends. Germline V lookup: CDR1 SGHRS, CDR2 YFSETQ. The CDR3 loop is CASSLGFSYGYTF. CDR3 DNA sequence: TGCGCCAGCAGCTTGGGATTTAGCTATGGCTACACCTTC.

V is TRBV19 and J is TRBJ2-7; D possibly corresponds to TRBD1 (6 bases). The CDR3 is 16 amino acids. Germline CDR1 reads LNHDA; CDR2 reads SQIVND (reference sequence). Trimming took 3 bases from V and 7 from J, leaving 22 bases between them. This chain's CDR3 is CASSMDTGNVPPEQYF. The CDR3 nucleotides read TGTGCCAGTAGTATGGACACAGGGAATGTTCCCCCTGAGCAGTACTTC.

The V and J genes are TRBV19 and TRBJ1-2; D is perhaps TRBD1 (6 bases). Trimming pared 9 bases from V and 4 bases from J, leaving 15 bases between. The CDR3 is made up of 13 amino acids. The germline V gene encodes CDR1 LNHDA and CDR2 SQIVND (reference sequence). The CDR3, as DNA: TGTGCCAGGAATAACAGGGAGTTCTATGGCTACACCTTC. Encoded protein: CARNNREFYGYTF.

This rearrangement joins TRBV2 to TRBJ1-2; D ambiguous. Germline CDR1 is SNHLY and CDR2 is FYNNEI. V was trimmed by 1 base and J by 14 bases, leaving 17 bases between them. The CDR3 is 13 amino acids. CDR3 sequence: CASSEVDVGLETF. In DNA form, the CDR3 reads TGTGCCAGCAGTGAAGTGGACGTCGGCCTCGAGACCTTC.

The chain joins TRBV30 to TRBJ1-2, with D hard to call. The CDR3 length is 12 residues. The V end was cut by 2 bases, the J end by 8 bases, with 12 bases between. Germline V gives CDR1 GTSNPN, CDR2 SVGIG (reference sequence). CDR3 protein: CAWSFRVGGYTF. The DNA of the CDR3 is TGTGCCTGGAGTTTTCGTGTGGGGGGCTACACCTTC.